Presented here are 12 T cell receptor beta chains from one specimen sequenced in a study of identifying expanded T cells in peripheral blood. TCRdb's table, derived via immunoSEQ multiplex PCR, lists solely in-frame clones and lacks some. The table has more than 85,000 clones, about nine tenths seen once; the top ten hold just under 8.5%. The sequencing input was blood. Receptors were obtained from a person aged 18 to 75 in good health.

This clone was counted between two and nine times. Here the CDR3 reads CASSDNYGYTF. Here the CDR3 DNA reads TGTGCCAGCAGCGATAACTATGGCTACACCTTC. The chain recombines TRBV6-1 with TRBJ1-2; no firm D call. This CDR3 contains 11 residues. Per germline, CDR1 MNHNS and CDR2 SASEGT. V gave up 6 bases and J gave up 1 base, with 3 bases separating them.

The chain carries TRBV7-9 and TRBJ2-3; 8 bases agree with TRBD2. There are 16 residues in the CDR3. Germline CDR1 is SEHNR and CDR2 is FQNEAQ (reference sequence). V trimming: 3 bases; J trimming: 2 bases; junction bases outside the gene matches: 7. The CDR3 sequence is CASSLALAVFTDTQYF. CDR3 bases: TGTGCCAGCAGCTTGGCACTAGCGGTTTTCACAGATACGCAGTATTTT.

Here the CDR3 reads CASSLTGGGNQPQHF. Written as DNA, the CDR3 is TGTGCCAGCAGTTTGACAGGGGGCGGTAATCAGCCCCAGCATTTT. V usage is TRBV28 and J usage is TRBJ1-5; 10 bases line up with TRBD1. After removal of 3 bases from V and 4 bases from J, the junction contained 3 bases not matched to a gene. Germline CDR1 MDHEN, CDR2 SYDVKM. The CDR3 is 15 residues long.

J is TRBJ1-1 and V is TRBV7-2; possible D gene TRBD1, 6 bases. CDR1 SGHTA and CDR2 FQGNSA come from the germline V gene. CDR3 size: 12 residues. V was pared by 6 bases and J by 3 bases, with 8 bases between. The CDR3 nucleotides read TGTGCCAGCAGACAGGGACACACTGAAGCTTTCTTT. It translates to CASRQGHTEAFF.

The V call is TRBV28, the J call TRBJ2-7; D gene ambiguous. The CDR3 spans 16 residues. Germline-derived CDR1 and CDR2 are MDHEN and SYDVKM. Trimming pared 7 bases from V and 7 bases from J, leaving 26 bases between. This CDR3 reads CASTTSRSYHTREQYF. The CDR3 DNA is TGTGCCAGCACCACGTCCCGCAGTTACCACACGCGGGAGCAGTACTTC.

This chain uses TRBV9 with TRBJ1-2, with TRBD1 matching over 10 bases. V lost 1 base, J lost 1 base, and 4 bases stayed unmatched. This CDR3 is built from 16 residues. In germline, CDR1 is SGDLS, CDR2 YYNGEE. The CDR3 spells CASSVMTGGLNYGYTF. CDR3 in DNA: TGTGCCAGCAGCGTAATGACAGGGGGCCTTAACTATGGCTACACCTTC. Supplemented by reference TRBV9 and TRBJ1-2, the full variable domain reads DSGVTQTPKHLITATGQRVTLRCSPRSGDLSVYWYQQSLDQGLQFLIQYYNGEERAKGNILERFSAQQFPDLHSELNLSSLELGDSALYFCASSVMTGGLNYGYTFGSGTRLTVV.

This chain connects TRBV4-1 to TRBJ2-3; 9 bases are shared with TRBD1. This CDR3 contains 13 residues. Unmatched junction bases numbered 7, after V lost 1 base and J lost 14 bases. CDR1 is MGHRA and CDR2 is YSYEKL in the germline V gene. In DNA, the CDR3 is TGCGCCAGCAGCCAAGGGGACAGGGACGATCCGTATTTT. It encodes CASSQGDRDDPYF.

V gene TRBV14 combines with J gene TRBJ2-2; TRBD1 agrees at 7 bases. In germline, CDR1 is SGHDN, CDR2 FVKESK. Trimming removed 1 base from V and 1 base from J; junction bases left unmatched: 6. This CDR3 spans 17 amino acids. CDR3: CASSQAARQGNTGELFF. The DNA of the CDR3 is TGTGCCAGCAGCCAAGCCGCGAGACAGGGGAACACCGGGGAGCTGTTTTTT.

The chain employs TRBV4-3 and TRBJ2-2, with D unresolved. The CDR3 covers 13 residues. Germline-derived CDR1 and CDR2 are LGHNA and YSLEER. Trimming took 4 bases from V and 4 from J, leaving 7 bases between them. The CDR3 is CASSLMGTGELFF. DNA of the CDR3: TGCGCCAGCAGCCTAATGGGCACCGGGGAGCTGTTTTTT.

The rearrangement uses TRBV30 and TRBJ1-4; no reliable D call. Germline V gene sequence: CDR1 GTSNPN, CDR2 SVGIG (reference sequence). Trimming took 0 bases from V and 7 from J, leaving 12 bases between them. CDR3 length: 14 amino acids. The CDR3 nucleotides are TGTGCCTGGAGTGTACTTGGGTTCAGTGAAAAACTGTTTTTT. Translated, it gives CAWSVLGFSEKLFF.

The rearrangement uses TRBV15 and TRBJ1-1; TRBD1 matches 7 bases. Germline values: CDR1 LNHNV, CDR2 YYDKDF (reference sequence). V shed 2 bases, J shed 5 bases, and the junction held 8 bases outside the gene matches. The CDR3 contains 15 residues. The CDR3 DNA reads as TGTGCCACCAGCAGACTGACAGGGAGTGGGACTGAAGCTTTCTTT. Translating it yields CATSRLTGSGTEAFF. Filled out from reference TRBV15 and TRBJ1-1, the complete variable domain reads DAMVIQNPRYQVTQFGKPVTLSCSQTLNHNVMYWYQQKSSQAPKLLFHYYDKDFNNEADTPDNFQSRRPNTSFCFLDIRSPGLGDTAMYLCATSRLTGSGTEAFFGQGTRLTVV.

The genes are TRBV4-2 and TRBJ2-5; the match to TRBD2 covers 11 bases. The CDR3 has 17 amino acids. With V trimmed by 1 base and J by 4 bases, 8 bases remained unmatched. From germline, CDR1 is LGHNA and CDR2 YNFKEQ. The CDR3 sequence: CASSQGLAGGLGETQYF. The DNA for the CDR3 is TGTGCCAGCAGCCAAGGGTTAGCGGGAGGGCTCGGAGAGACCCAGTACTTC.